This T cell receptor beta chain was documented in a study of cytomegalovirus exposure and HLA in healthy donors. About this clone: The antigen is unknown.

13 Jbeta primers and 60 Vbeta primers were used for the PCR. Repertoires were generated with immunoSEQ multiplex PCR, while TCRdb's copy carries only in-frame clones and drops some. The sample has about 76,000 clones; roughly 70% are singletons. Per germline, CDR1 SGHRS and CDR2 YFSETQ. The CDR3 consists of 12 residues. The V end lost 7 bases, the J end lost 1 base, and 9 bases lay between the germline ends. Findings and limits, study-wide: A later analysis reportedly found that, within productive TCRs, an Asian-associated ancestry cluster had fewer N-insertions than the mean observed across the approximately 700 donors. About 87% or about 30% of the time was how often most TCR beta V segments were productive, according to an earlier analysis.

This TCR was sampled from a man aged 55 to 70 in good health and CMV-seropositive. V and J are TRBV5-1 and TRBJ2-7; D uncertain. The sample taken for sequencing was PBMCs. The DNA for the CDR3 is TGCGCCAGCGGCGACACATCCTACGAGCAGTACTTC. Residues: CASGDTSYEQYF. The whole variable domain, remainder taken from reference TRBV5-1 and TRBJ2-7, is KAGVTQTPRYLIKTRGQQVTLSCSPISGHRSVSWYQQTPGQGLQFLFEYFSETQRNKGNFPGRFSGRQFSNSRSEMNVSTLELGDSALYLCASGDTSYEQYFGPGTRLTVT.